The 3 T cell receptor beta chains below were found in one sample sequenced in a study of Ad26.COV2.S vaccination and SARS-CoV-2 variants. Some clones are missing from TCRdb's copy, which holds only in-frame ones; the method was immunoSEQ multiplex PCR. In the table there are under 400,000 clones, about nine tenths of which are singletons. Indicated treatment: some 20 received Ad26.COV2.S at low or high dose, single or two shots; 5 received placebo; per-sample allocation not given. On day 63 after the first injection, vaccine and placebo recipients gave samples. Source: peripheral blood, taken in a trial of Ad26.COV2.S vaccine versus placebo. The origin of the receptors is a person between 18 and 65 years old who received the Ad26.COV2.S COVID-19 vaccine or a placebo.

V and J are TRBV27 and TRBJ1-6, with TRBD1 matching over 9 bases. The ends lost 6 bases at V and 6 bases at J; junction bases unmatched: 9. Germline-derived CDR1 and CDR2 are MNHEY and SMNVEV (reference sequence). The CDR3 has 16 residues. CDR3 residues: CASSTNRGRSNSPLHF. CDR3 bases: TGTGCCAGCAGCACTAACAGGGGGCGAAGTAATTCACCCCTCCACTTT.

V and J are TRBV6-1 and TRBJ1-5, with TRBD1 matching 7 bases. The trim removed 2 bases at V and 0 bases at J, leaving 4 bases unmatched. Looked up from germline, CDR1 is MNHNS and CDR2 is SASEGT. The CDR3 length is 16 residues. Here the CDR3 reads CASSEWDSYSNQPQHF. CDR3 coding DNA: TGTGCCAGCAGTGAATGGGACAGTTATAGCAATCAGCCCCAGCATTTT.

The V call is TRBV5-5, the J call TRBJ1-2; D is perhaps TRBD1 (6 bases). V lost 4 bases, J lost 0 bases, and 13 bases lay in between. The CDR3 length is 15 residues. Germline values: CDR1 SGHKS, CDR2 YYEKEE (reference sequence). The CDR3 protein is CASSLRTETNYGYTF. In nucleotides, the CDR3 is TGTGCCAGCAGCCTTAGGACAGAAACTAACTATGGCTACACCTTC.